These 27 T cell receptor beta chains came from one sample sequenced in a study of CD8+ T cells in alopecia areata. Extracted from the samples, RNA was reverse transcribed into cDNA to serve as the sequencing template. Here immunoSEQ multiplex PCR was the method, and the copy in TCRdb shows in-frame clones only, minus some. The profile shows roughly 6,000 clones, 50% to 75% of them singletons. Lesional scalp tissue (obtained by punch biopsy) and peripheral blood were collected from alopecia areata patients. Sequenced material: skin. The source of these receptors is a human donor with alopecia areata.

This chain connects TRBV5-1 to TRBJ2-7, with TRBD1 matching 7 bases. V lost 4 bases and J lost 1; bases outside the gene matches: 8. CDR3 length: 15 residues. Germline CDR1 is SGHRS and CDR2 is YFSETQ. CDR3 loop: CASSPGTADSYEQYF. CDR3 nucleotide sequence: TGCGCCAGCAGCCCCGGGACAGCTGATTCCTACGAGCAGTACTTC.

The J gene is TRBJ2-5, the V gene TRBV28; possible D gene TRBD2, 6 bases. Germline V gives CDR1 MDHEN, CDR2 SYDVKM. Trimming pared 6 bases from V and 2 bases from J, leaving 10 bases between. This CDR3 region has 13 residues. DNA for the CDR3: TGTGCCAGCAGCGGACTAACACAAGAGACCCAGTACTTC. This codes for CASSGLTQETQYF.

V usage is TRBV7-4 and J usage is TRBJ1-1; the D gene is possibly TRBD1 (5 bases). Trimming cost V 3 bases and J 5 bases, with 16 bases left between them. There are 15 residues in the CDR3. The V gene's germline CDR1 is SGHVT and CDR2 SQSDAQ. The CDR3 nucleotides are TGTGCCAGCAGCTTCAGGGACGTCGTTCGAACTGAAGCTTTCTTT. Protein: CASSFRDVVRTEAFF.

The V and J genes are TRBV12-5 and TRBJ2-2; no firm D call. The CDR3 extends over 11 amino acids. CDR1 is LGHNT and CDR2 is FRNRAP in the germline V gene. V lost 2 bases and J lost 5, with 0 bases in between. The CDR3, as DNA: TGTGCTAGTGGTTTGACCGGGGAGCTGTTTTTT. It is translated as CASGLTGELFF.

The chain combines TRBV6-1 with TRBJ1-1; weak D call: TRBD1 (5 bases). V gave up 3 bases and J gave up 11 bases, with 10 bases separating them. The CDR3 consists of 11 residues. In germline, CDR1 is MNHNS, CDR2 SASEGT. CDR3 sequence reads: CASSDPSGAFF. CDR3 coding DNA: TGTGCCAGCAGTGATCCTTCAGGGGCTTTCTTT.

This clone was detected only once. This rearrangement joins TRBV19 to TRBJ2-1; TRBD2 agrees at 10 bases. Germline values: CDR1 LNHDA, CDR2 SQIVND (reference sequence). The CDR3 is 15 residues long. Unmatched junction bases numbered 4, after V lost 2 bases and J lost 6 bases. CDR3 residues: CASSISSGSPNEQFF. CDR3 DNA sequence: TGTGCCAGTAGTATATCTAGCGGGAGCCCCAATGAGCAGTTCTTC.

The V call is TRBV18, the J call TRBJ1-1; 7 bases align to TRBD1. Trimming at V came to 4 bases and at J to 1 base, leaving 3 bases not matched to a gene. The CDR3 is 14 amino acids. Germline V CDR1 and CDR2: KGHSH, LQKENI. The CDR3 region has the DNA TGTGCCAGCTCACAGGGACAGCAGAACACTGAAGCTTTCTTT. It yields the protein CASSQGQQNTEAFF.

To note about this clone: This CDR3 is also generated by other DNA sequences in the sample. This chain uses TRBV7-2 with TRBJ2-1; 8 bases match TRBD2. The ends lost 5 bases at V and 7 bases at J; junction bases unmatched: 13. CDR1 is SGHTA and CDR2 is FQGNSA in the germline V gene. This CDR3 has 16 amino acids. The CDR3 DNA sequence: TGTGCCAGCAGCCCTCTTAGCGGGACTGTAGGAAATGAGCAGTTCTTC. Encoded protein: CASSPLSGTVGNEQFF.

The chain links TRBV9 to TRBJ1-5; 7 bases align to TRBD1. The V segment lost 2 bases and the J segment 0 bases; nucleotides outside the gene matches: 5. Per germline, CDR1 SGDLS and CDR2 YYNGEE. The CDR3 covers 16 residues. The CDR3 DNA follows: TGTGCCAGCAGCGTGCGGGACAGTGATAGCAATCAGCCCCAGCATTTT. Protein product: CASSVRDSDSNQPQHF.

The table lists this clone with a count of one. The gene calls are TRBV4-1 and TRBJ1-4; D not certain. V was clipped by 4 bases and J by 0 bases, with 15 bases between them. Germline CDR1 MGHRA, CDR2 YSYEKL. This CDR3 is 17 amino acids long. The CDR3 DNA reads TGCGCCAGCAGCCGATCCGCCCAGGTTGCAACTAATGAAAAACTGTTTTTT. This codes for CASSRSAQVATNEKLFF.

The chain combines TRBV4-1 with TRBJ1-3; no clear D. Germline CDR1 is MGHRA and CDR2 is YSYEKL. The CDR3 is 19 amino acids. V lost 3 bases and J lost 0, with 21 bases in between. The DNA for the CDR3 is TGCGCCAGCAGCCACCCCCGAGCACCTGGAAGAGACTCTGGAAACACCATATATTTT. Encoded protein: CASSHPRAPGRDSGNTIYF.

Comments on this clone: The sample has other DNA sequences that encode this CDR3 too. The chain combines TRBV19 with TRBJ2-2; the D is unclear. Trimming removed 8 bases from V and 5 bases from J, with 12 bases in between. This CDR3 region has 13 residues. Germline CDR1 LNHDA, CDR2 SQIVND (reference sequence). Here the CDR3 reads CASLPSYTGELFF. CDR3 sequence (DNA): TGTGCCAGTTTGCCCAGTTATACCGGGGAGCTGTTTTTT.

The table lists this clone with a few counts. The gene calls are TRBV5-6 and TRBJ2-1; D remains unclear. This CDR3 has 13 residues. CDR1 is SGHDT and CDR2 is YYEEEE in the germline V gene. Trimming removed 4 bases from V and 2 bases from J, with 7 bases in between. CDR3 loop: CASSPVAYNEQFF. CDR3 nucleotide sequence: TGTGCCAGCAGCCCAGTTGCCTACAATGAGCAGTTCTTC.

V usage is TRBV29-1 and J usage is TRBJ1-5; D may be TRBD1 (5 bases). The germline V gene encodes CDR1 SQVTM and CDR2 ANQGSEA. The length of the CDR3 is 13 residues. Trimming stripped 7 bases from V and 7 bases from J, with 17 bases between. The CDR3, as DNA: TGCAGCGCTACTTATGGGGGTGGGCAGCCCCAGCATTTT. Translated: CSATYGGGQPQHF.

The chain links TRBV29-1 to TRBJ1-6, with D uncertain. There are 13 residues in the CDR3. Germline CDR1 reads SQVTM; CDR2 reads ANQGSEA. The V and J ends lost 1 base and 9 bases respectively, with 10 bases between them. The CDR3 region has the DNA TGCAGCGTTGAAGTGAGTGATGGTTCACCCCTCCACTTT. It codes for CSVEVSDGSPLHF.

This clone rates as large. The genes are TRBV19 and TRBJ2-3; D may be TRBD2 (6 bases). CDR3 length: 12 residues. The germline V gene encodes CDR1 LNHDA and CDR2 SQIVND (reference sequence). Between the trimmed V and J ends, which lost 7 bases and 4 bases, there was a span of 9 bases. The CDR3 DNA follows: TGTGCCAGTAATAGCGGTGCAGATACGCAGTATTTT. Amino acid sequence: CASNSGADTQYF.

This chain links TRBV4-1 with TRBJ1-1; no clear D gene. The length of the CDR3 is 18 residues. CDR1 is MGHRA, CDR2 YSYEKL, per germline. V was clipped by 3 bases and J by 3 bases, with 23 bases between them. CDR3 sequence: CASSQIRPFMLGDTEAFF. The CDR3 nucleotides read TGCGCCAGCAGCCAGATCCGCCCATTTATGTTGGGTGACACTGAAGCTTTCTTT.

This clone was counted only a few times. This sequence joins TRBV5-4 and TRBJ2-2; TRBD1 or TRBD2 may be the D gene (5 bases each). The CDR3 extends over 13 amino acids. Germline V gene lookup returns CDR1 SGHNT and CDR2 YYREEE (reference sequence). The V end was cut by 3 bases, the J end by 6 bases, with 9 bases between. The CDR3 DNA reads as TGTGCCAGCAGCTGGACGGGGCCCGGGGAGCTGTTTTTT. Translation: CASSWTGPGELFF.

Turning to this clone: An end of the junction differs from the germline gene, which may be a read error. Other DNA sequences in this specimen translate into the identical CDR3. The CDR3 DNA sequence: TGCGCCAGCAGCAAGGAGGGGGAGGGCTACACCTTC. It yields the protein CASSKEGEGYTF. V and J are TRBV6-6 and TRBJ1-2; TRBD1 might be the D (6 bases). The germline CDR1 and CDR2 sequences are MNHNY and SVGAGI (reference sequence). This CDR3 is 12 amino acids long.

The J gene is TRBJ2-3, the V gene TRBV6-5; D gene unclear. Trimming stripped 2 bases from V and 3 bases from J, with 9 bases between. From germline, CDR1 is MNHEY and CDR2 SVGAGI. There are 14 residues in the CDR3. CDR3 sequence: CASSYGLETDTQYF. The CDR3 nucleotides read TGTGCCAGCAGTTACGGGCTAGAAACAGATACGCAGTATTTT.

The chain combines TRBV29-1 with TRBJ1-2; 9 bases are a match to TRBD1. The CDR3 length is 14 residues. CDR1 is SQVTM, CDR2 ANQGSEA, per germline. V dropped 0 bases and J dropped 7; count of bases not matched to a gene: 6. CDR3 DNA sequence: TGCAGCGTTGAAGATAGGGGACAGGGCGGTGGCTACACCTTC. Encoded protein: CSVEDRGQGGGYTF. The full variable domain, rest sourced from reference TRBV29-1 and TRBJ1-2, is SAVISQKPSRDICQRGTSLTIQCQVDSQVTMMFWYRQQPGQSLTLIATANQGSEATYESGFVIDKFPISRPNLTFSTLTVSNMSPEDSSIYLCSVEDRGQGGGYTFGSGTRLTVV.

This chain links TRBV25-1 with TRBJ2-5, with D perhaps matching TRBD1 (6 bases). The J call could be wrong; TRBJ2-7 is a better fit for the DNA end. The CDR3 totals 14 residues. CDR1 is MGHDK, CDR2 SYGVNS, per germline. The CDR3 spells CASSPPTGTYEQYF. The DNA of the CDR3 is TGTGCCAGCAGCCCACCCACAGGGACCTACGAGCAGTACTTC.

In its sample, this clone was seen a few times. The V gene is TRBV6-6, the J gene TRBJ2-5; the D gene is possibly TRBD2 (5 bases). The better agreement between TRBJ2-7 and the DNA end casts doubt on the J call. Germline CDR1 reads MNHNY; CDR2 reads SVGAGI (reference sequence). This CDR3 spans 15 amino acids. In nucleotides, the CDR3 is TGTGCCAGCAGTCCCGGGGTAGGCAACTCATACGAGCAGTACTTC. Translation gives CASSPGVGNSYEQYF.

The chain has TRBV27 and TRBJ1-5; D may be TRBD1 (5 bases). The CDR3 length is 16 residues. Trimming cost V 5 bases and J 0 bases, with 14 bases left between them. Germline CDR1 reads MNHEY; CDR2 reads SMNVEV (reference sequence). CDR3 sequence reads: CASSAGGSYSNQPQHF. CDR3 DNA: TGTGCCAGCAGTGCGGGGGGATCTTATAGCAATCAGCCCCAGCATTTT.

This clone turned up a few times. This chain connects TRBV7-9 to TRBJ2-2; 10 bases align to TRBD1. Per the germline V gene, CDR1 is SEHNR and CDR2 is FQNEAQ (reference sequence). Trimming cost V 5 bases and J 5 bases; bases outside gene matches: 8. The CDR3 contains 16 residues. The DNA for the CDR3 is TGTGCCAGCAGCGGAAGGGACAGGGGAAGGACCGGGGAGCTGTTTTTT. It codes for CASSGRDRGRTGELFF.

CDR3 residues: CASGSGVTEAFF. The CDR3, as DNA: TGTGCCAGCGGCTCGGGTGTCACTGAAGCTTTCTTT. The chain links TRBV6-6 to TRBJ1-1; D ambiguous. This CDR3 has 12 residues. The germline gives CDR1 MNHNY, CDR2 SVGAGI (reference sequence). V dropped 8 bases and J dropped 4 bases, with 11 bases sitting between them.

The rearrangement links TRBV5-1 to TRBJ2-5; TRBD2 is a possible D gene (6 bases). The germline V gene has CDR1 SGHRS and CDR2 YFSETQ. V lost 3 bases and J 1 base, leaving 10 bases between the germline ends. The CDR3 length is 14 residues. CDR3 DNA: TGCGCCAGCAGCTACGACGGGGGCCAAGAGACCCAGTACTTC. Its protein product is CASSYDGGQETQYF.